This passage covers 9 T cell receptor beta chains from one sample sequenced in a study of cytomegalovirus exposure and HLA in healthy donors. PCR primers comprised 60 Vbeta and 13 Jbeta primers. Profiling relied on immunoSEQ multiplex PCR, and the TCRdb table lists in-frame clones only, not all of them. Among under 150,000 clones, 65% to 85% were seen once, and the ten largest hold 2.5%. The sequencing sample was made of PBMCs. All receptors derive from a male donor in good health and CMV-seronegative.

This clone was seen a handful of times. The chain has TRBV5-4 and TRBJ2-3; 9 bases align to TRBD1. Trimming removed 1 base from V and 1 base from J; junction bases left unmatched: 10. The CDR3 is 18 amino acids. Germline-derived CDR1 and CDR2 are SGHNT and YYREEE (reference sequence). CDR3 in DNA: TGTGCCAGCAGCTTGAAGGAGGGGGGACAGGGACGCACAGATACGCAGTATTTT. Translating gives CASSLKEGGQGRTDTQYF.

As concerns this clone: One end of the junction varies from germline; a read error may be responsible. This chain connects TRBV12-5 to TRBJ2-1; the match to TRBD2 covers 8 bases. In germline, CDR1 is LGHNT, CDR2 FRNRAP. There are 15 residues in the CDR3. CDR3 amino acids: CASGSGTSGYSEQFF. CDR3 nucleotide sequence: TGTGCTAGTGGTTCCGGGACTAGTGGGTACAGTGAGCAGTTCTTC.

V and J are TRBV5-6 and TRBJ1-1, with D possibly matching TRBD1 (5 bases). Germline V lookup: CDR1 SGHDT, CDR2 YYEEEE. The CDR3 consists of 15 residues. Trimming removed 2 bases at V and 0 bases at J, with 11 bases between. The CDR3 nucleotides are TGTGCCAGCAGCTTCGGCCCGGGGGTGAACACTGAAGCTTTCTTT. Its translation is CASSFGPGVNTEAFF.

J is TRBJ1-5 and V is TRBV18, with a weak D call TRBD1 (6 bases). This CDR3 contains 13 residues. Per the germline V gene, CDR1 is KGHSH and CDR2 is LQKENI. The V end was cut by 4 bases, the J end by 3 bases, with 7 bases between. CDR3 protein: CASSRDNNQPQHF. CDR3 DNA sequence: TGTGCCAGCTCACGGGACAACAATCAGCCCCAGCATTTT.

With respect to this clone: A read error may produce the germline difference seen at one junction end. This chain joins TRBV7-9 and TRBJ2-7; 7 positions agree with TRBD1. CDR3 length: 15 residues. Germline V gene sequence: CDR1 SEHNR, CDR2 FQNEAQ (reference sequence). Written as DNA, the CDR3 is TGTTCCAGCAGCTCCGATCTAGACAGGGCAGGAGAGCAGTACTTC. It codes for CSSSSDLDRAGEQYF.

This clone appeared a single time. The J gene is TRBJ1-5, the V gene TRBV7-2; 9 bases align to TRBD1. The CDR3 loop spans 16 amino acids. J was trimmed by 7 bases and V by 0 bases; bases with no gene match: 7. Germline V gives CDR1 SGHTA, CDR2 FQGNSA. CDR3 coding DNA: TGTGCCAGCAGCTTAGCCGGACAGGGGAGGCCCCAGCCCCAGCATTTT. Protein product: CASSLAGQGRPQPQHF. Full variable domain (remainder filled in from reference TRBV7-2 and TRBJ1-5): GAGVSQSPSNKVTEKGKDVELRCDPISGHTALYWYRQSLGQGLEFLIYFQGNSAPDKSGLPSDRFSAERTGGSVSTLTIQRTQQEDSAVYLCASSLAGQGRPQPQHFGDGTRLSIL.

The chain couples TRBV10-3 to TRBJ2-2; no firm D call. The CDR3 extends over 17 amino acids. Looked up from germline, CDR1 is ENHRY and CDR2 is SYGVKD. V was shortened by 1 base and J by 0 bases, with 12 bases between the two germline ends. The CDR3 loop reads CAISEFRRLANTGELFF. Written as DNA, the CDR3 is TGTGCCATCAGTGAGTTCCGCCGGCTAGCGAACACCGGGGAGCTGTTTTTT.

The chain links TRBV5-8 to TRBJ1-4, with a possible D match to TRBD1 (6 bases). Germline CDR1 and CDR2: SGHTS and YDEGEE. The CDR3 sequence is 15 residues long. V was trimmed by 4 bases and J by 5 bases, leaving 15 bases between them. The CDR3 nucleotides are TGTGCCAGCAGCGAACGGGACACCTTAAATGAAAAACTGTTTTTT. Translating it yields CASSERDTLNEKLFF.

DNA for the CDR3: TGTGCCAGCAGCTTACCGGGACTAGCGGAGTACGAGCAGTACTTC. Translated: CASSLPGLAEYEQYF. The gene calls are TRBV5-4 and TRBJ2-7; 11 bases match TRBD2. The CDR3 is made up of 15 amino acids. The junction had 5 bases not matched to a gene; V was cut back by 2 bases and J by 4 bases. Per germline, CDR1 SGHNT and CDR2 YYREEE (reference sequence).